One and the same sample provided the 12 T cell receptor beta chains below, sequenced in a study of prognosis after radiotherapy for stage I lung cancer. TCR beta CDR3 was amplified from genomic DNA by two-round multiplex PCR. Primers were specific to each TRBV and TRBJ gene in first-round PCR. TCRdb reanalysed the multiplex PCR reads using MiXCR and keeps one entry per CDR3 protein. The table has over 15,000 distinct CDR3 sequences, 45% to 55% seen once; the top ten hold about 30%. The material was PBMCs, obtained before or after stereotactic body radiation therapy (not recorded which). These TCRs come from a donor over 45 with non-small cell lung cancer.

This clonotype was seen repeatedly, ten times or more. This sequence joins TRBV30 and TRBJ1-1; unclear D gene. This CDR3 spans 12 amino acids. Trimming shortened V by 7 bases and J by 1 base, and 10 bases separated the two germline ends. The germline V gene encodes CDR1 GTSNPN and CDR2 SVGIG (reference sequence). The CDR3 is CAYSRRNTEAFF. The CDR3 coding sequence is TGTGCCTATTCAAGGAGGAACACTGAAGCTTTCTTT.

The rearrangement joins TRBV30 to TRBJ2-3; D gene unclear. V lost 6 bases, J lost 9 bases, and 16 bases lay in between. Germline CDR1 GTSNPN, CDR2 SVGIG (reference sequence). The CDR3 has 12 residues. The DNA for the CDR3 is TGTGCCTGTCAGACCTTGGGCCGGACGCAGTATTTT. Translation gives CACQTLGRTQYF.

V usage is TRBV19 and J usage is TRBJ2-3; no firm D call. The CDR3 runs to 14 residues. Trimming removed 9 bases from V and 6 bases from J, with 19 bases in between. The V gene's germline CDR1 is LNHDA and CDR2 SQIVND (reference sequence). CDR3 in DNA: TGTGCCAGCAGCTTAAGTGCCACGACGGATACGCAGTATTTT. Translation gives CASSLSATTDTQYF.

This clonotype was seen ten or more times. The germline gene is not matched at one end of the junction; a read error may be the cause. The chain recombines TRBV7-7 with TRBJ2-1; D is possibly TRBD1 or TRBD2 (6 bases each). Germline-derived CDR1 and CDR2 are SSHAT and FNYEAQ (reference sequence). This CDR3 is 15 amino acids long. The CDR3 region is CASSLGGNSEDEQFF. CDR3 coding DNA: TGTGCTAGCAGCTTAGGGGGGAACTCCGAGGATGAGCAGTTCTTC.

The chain is built from TRBV5-1 and TRBJ2-6; no reliable D call. Germline V gene lookup returns CDR1 SGHRS and CDR2 YFSETQ. The length of the CDR3 is 16 residues. Trimming pared 0 bases from V and 0 bases from J, leaving 7 bases between. The CDR3 here is CASSLDPISGANVLTF. The CDR3 DNA sequence: TGCGCCAGCAGCTTGGACCCCATCTCTGGGGCCAACGTCCTGACTTTC.

The V gene is TRBV19, the J gene TRBJ2-6; D is undetermined. The CDR3 extends over 16 amino acids. V was pared by 8 bases and J by 0 bases, with 14 bases between. The V gene's germline CDR1 is LNHDA and CDR2 SQIVND (reference sequence). Here the CDR3 reads CASSRAGVSGANVLTF. The CDR3 DNA reads TGTGCCAGTTCCCGTGCAGGTGTCTCTGGGGCCAACGTCCTGACTTTC. Based on the CDR3 plus reference TRBV19 and TRBJ2-6, the full variable domain is DGGITQSPKYLFRKEGQNVTLSCEQNLNHDAMYWYRQDPGQGLRLIYYSQIVNDFQKGDIAEGYSVSREKKESFPLTVTSAQKNPTAFYLCASSRAGVSGANVLTFGAGSRLTVL.

This clonotype was recorded at least ten times. The chain joins TRBV27 to TRBJ2-5; no clear D. This CDR3 contains 14 residues. Germline CDR1 and CDR2: MNHEY and SMNVEV (reference sequence). Between the trimmed V and J ends, which lost 0 bases and 9 bases, there was a span of 14 bases. CDR3 sequence: CASSLSSELPSQYF. CDR3 in DNA: TGTGCCAGCAGTTTATCCTCGGAACTCCCTTCCCAGTACTTC.

The genes are TRBV5-1 and TRBJ1-6; D might be TRBD1 (6 bases). The CDR3 runs 15 residues. V was trimmed by 0 bases and J by 6 bases, leaving 10 bases between them. In germline, CDR1 is SGHRS, CDR2 YFSETQ. The CDR3 is CASSLETGRNSPLHF. In DNA form, the CDR3 reads TGCGCCAGCAGCTTGGAAACAGGGCGTAATTCACCCCTCCACTTT.

This clonotype ranks as medium-sized. V usage is TRBV6-1 and J usage is TRBJ1-6, with 10 bases aligning to TRBD1. Germline assignment: CDR1 MNHNS and CDR2 SASEGT. The CDR3 covers 14 residues. V lost 8 bases, J lost 4 bases, and 2 bases stayed unmatched. The CDR3 here is CASRDRGYNSPLHF. CDR3 sequence (DNA): TGTGCCAGCCGGGACAGGGGATATAATTCACCCCTCCACTTT.

This chain uses TRBV6-5 with TRBJ1-1; D remains unclear. Germline V gives CDR1 MNHEY, CDR2 SVGAGI. The V end was cut by 2 bases, the J end by 4 bases, with 11 bases between. The CDR3 extends over 14 amino acids. The CDR3 region is CASSYSPWITEAFF. CDR3 coding DNA: TGTGCCAGCAGTTACAGCCCCTGGATCACTGAAGCTTTCTTT.

As concerns this clonotype: The junction and the germline gene differ at one end; a read error may be behind it. The chain uses TRBV12-3 or TRBV12-4 and TRBJ2-1; tentative D call: TRBD2 (6 bases). The CDR3 covers 12 residues. The CDR3 protein is CDSRTNYNEQFF. Written as DNA, the CDR3 is TGTGACAGCAGGACTAACTACAATGAGCAGTTCTTC.

The gene calls are TRBV5-5 and TRBJ2-7, with TRBD1 matching over 8 bases. This CDR3 has 15 amino acids. Germline CDR1 and CDR2: SGHKS and YYEKEE (reference sequence). With 4 bases clipped from V and 7 bases from J, the junction kept 13 bases outside the gene matches. The CDR3 nucleotides read TGTGCCAGCAGCCAGAGCCGAGACAGGGGAAAAGAGCAGTACTTC. Its translation: CASSQSRDRGKEQYF.